These 2 T cell receptor beta chains share one sample of origin, sequenced in a study of T and B cells in COVID-19 patients. TRB was amplified from about 250-500 ng of blood genomic DNA. Multiplex PCR with BIOMED2 TRB-A/B primer pools amplified TRB rearrangements. TCRdb independently ran MiXCR on the multiplex PCR reads; one entry per CDR3 protein. The sample has 6,000 to 7,500 distinct CDR3 sequences; under 35% are singletons. Sequenced: blood. These receptors all stem from a human donor with active COVID-19.

The chain joins TRBV6-2 or TRBV6-3 to TRBJ2-1; a weak D match, TRBD1 (5 bases). The CDR3 is 13 amino acids. Germline CDR1 is MNHEY and CDR2 is SVGEGT. Trimming shortened V by 6 bases and J by 0 bases, and 6 bases separated the two germline ends. The CDR3 DNA sequence: TGTGCCAGCAGACAGGTCTCCTACAATGAGCAGTTCTTC. It is translated as CASRQVSYNEQFF.

In its sample, this clonotype is medium-sized. J is TRBJ1-4 and V is TRBV19, with D perhaps TRBD1 (6 bases). The CDR3 totals 15 residues. Deletions cut 4 bases from V and 0 bases from J, with 9 bases between. Germline V gene data show CDR1 as LNHDA and CDR2 as SQIVND (reference sequence). The CDR3, as DNA: TGTGCCAGTAGTAAGGGGGTCTCAACTAATGAAAAACTGTTTTTT. It encodes CASSKGVSTNEKLFF. Full variable domain (rest looked up from reference TRBV19 and TRBJ1-4): DGGITQSPKYLFRKEGQNVTLSCEQNLNHDAMYWYRQDPGQGLRLIYYSQIVNDFQKGDIAEGYSVSREKKESFPLTVTSAQKNPTAFYLCASSKGVSTNEKLFFGSGTQLSVL.